This entry features one T cell receptor beta chain sequence. What it binds is unknown. This specimen comes from a study of sequential checkpoint blockade in melanoma. Background on the study: DNA from 91 pretreatment tumor samples underwent TCRβ immunosequencing.

The table came from immunoSEQ multiplex PCR; TCRdb's copy has only in-frame clones and leaves some out. Of under 5,500 clones in the sample, less than 20% are singletons; the top ten hold roughly 20%. Treatment denoted: randomized to nivolumab then ipilimumab (arm A) or the reverse (arm B). The study, taken as a whole, reports: Rising tumor T-cell fraction and clonality meant about 30 times likelier benefit.

The starting material was tumor tissue (inferred from file names), obtained from a patient given nivolumab and ipilimumab in sequence. This sequence was found in a human donor with melanoma.

This CDR3 is CASSKRVGNQPQHF. The CDR3 DNA follows: TGTGCCAGCAGTAAACGAGTCGGGAATCAGCCCCAGCATTTT. The genes are TRBV6-8 and TRBJ1-5, with no clear D. CDR1 is MNHGY, CDR2 SAAAGT, per germline. The CDR3 contains 14 residues. The V and J ends lost 5 bases and 4 bases respectively, with 12 bases between them.